This T cell receptor beta chain is from a study of shared clonotypes between healthy human individuals. Libraries were prepared by immunoSEQ multiplex PCR; TCRdb keeps only in-frame clonotypes and omits some of them. This table has about 560,000 clones, around 77% appearing once. Sequencing was done on a sample of PBMCs. This receptor was obtained from a woman in her thirties or forties in good health. Some clones in this sample may be carry-over from other donors' samples.

For the CDR3, the DNA is TGTGCCAGCAGTTACTCGGCAGATCCCTACGAGCAGTACTTC. Amino acid sequence: CASSYSADPYEQYF. The chain couples TRBV6-6 to TRBJ2-7; D is undetermined. Trimming took off 0 bases at V and 2 bases at J, with 8 bases between the two ends. The CDR3 extends over 14 amino acids. Per germline, CDR1 MNHNY and CDR2 SVGAGI (reference sequence).